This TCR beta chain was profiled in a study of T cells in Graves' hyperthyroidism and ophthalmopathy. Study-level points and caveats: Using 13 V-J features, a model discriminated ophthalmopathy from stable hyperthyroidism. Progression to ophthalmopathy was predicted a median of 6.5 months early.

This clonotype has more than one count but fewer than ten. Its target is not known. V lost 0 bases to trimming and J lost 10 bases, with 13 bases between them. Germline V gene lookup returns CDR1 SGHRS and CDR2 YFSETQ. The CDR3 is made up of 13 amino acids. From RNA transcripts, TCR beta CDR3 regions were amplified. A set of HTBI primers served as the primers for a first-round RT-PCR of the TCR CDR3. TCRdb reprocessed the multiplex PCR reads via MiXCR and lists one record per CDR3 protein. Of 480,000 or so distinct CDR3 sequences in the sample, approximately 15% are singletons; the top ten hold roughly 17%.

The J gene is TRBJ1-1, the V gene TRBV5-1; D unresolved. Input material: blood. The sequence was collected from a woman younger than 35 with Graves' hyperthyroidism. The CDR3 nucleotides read TGCGCCAGCAGCTTGGCGGTAGACGTGGGAGCTTTCTTT. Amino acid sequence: CASSLAVDVGAFF.